These 21 T cell receptor beta chains were all obtained from the same sample, sequenced in a study of cytotoxic CD8 clonotypes in ibrutinib-treated CLL. The data were produced by immunoSEQ multiplex PCR, yet TCRdb's version contains in-frame clones alone and is incomplete. The table has fewer than 150,000 clones, less than 90% seen once. This specimen was PBMCs, taken after 24 months of ibrutinib treatment. These receptors came from a human donor with chronic lymphocytic leukemia.

This clone appeared a single time. The chain uses TRBV7-6 and TRBJ2-7; 9 bases match TRBD1. Germline-derived CDR1 and CDR2 are SGHVS and FNYEAQ. The trim removed 5 bases at V and 1 base at J, leaving 6 bases unmatched. CDR3 length: 15 amino acids. CDR3 in DNA: TGTGCCAGCAGCCCACCGGGACAGGGTTCCTACGAGCAGTACTTC. Its protein product is CASSPPGQGSYEQYF.

The rearrangement links TRBV2 to TRBJ2-1; 14 nucleotides match TRBD2. The germline V gene has CDR1 SNHLY and CDR2 FYNNEI. V gave up 4 bases and J gave up 9 bases; unmatched junction bases: 2. The CDR3 consists of 14 residues. CDR3 nucleotides: TGTGCCAGCAGTGGGACTAGCGGGGGGTTTGAGCAGTTCTTC. This gives the protein CASSGTSGGFEQFF.

The table lists this clone with a few counts. This chain links TRBV12-5 with TRBJ1-2; D is unresolved. V was shortened by 6 bases and J by 8 bases, with 13 bases between the two germline ends. Germline CDR1 and CDR2: LGHNT and FRNRAP. The CDR3 contains 12 residues. The CDR3 is CASGERYSGYTF. The CDR3 DNA reads as TGTGCTAGTGGCGAAAGATATTCGGGCTACACCTTC.

V gene TRBV5-6 combines with J gene TRBJ2-5, with 7 positions matching TRBD1. This CDR3 contains 17 residues. V dropped 3 bases and J dropped 1; count of bases not matched to a gene: 12. CDR1 is SGHDT and CDR2 is YYEEEE in the germline V gene. The CDR3 loop reads CASSYNLPGTAQETQYF. CDR3 DNA sequence: TGTGCCAGCAGCTACAATTTACCCGGGACAGCCCAAGAGACCCAGTACTTC.

The rearrangement links TRBV7-2 to TRBJ1-2, with a tentative D call TRBD1 (6 bases). CDR1 and CDR2 from the germline V gene are SGHTA and FQGNSA. The ends were cut back, 2 bases at V and 4 bases at J, with 11 bases in the middle. This CDR3 is built from 14 residues. CDR3 sequence: CASSLRGGRYGYTF. CDR3 coding DNA: TGTGCCAGCAGCTTACGAGGGGGTCGCTATGGCTACACCTTC.

There are a few counts of this clone. This chain joins TRBV5-1 and TRBJ1-3, with TRBD1 matching 7 bases. With 0 bases clipped from V and 3 bases from J, the junction kept 3 bases outside the gene matches. This CDR3 is built from 15 residues. CDR1 SGHRS and CDR2 YFSETQ come from the germline V gene. The CDR3 DNA sequence: TGCGCCAGCAGCTTGGGACAGGGAGGTGGAAACACCATATATTTT. Protein product: CASSLGQGGGNTIYF.

The CDR3, as DNA: TGCGCCAGCAGAGGGTTGGGCAACCTCGATGAAAAACTGTTTTTT. Its translation: CASRGLGNLDEKLFF. The chain combines TRBV5-1 with TRBJ1-4; D gene unclear. V dropped 5 bases and J dropped 6 bases, with 17 bases sitting between them. Germline V gene sequence: CDR1 SGHRS, CDR2 YFSETQ. The CDR3 loop spans 15 amino acids.

This clone was picked up a small number of times. This sequence joins TRBV2 and TRBJ2-1; 10 nucleotides line up with TRBD2. With V trimmed by 4 bases and J by 16 bases, 7 bases remained unmatched. This CDR3 has 12 amino acids. Germline loops: CDR1 SNHLY, CDR2 FYNNEI. The DNA of the CDR3 is TGTGCCAGCAGTGTGAGGACTAGCGGATCCTTCTTC. It codes for CASSVRTSGSFF.

The J gene is TRBJ2-2, the V gene TRBV19; 8 bases align to TRBD1. This CDR3 is 15 amino acids long. V lost 5 bases and J lost 0; bases outside the gene matches: 2. Per the germline V gene, CDR1 is LNHDA and CDR2 is SQIVND (reference sequence). The CDR3 bases are TGTGCCAGTAGTCGACAGGGGTCGAACACCGGGGAGCTGTTTTTT. Amino acid sequence: CASSRQGSNTGELFF.

This sequence joins TRBV7-2 and TRBJ1-5, with a weak D call TRBD1 (5 bases). The CDR3 is 15 amino acids. Germline loops: CDR1 SGHTA, CDR2 FQGNSA. V lost 2 bases and J lost 5, with 13 bases in between. This chain's CDR3 is CASSLWAGPDQPQHF. CDR3 coding DNA: TGTGCCAGCAGCTTATGGGCAGGGCCCGATCAGCCCCAGCATTTT.

This chain links TRBV18 with TRBJ1-2; no firm D call. CDR1 is KGHSH, CDR2 LQKENI, per germline. The V gene lost 3 bases and the J gene lost 2 bases, with 10 bases spanning the gap. This CDR3 region has 14 residues. Here the CDR3 reads CASSPGSPNYGYTF. The CDR3 DNA sequence: TGTGCCAGCTCACCCGGCAGCCCAAACTATGGCTACACCTTC. The variable domain in full, completed from reference TRBV18 and TRBJ1-2, reads NAGVMQNPRHLVRRRGQEARLRCSPMKGHSHVYWYRQLPEEGLKFMVYLQKENIIDESGMPKERFSAEFPKEGPSILRIQQVVRGDSAAYFCASSPGSPNYGYTFGSGTRLTVV.

The chain couples TRBV6-1 to TRBJ2-5; TRBD2 is a possible D gene (6 bases). The CDR3 consists of 15 residues. CDR1 is MNHNS and CDR2 is SASEGT in the germline V gene. Trimming removed 6 bases at V and 1 base at J, with 15 bases between. The chain's CDR3 is CASRQRGGGQETQYF. CDR3 coding DNA: TGTGCCAGCAGACAGAGGGGAGGAGGCCAAGAGACCCAGTACTTC.

The chain links TRBV18 to TRBJ1-1, with D perhaps matching TRBD1 (5 bases). The CDR3 is 14 amino acids. V lost 5 bases, J lost 11 bases, and 21 bases lay in between. Germline V gives CDR1 KGHSH, CDR2 LQKENI. The chain's CDR3 is CASSEDTNTIRAFF. DNA of the CDR3: TGTGCCAGCTCAGAGGACACCAACACTATACGGGCTTTCTTT.

The V call is TRBV11-3, the J call TRBJ2-3; D not certain. V dropped 5 bases and J dropped 0 bases, with 6 bases sitting between them. The CDR3 extends over 13 amino acids. Germline V gene sequence: CDR1 SGHNT, CDR2 YENEEA. This CDR3 reads CASSPGSTDTQYF. The DNA for the CDR3 is TGTGCCAGCAGCCCCGGTAGCACAGATACGCAGTATTTT.

CDR3 bases: TGTGCCAGCAGTACCGGACAGGGGTATCCCGGGGAGCTGTTTTTT. This codes for CASSTGQGYPGELFF. The chain links TRBV7-2 to TRBJ2-2, with 9 bases matching TRBD1. Trimming cost V 6 bases and J 6 bases; bases outside gene matches: 8. The CDR3 runs to 15 residues. Germline V gene sequence: CDR1 SGHTA, CDR2 FQGNSA.

This sequence joins TRBV6-1 and TRBJ1-5; D is unresolved. The germline V gene has CDR1 MNHNS and CDR2 SASEGT. This CDR3 is 14 amino acids long. V shed 1 base and J shed 7 bases, with 11 bases lying between them. This chain's CDR3 is CASSEGPGLQPQHF. CDR3 nucleotides: TGTGCCAGCAGTGAAGGTCCGGGGTTACAGCCCCAGCATTTT.

A single count supports this clone. The gene calls are TRBV9 and TRBJ1-6; 7 bases fit TRBD1. Trimming cost V 3 bases and J 4 bases; bases outside gene matches: 10. The CDR3 runs 17 residues. The germline V gene has CDR1 SGDLS and CDR2 YYNGEE. The CDR3 is CASSEGEQGLYNSPLHF. CDR3 sequence (DNA): TGTGCCAGCAGCGAGGGGGAACAGGGGCTGTATAATTCACCCCTCCACTTT. The full variable domain, with the rest looked up from reference TRBV9 and TRBJ1-6, is DSGVTQTPKHLITATGQRVTLRCSPRSGDLSVYWYQQSLDQGLQFLIQYYNGEERAKGNILERFSAQQFPDLHSELNLSSLELGDSALYFCASSEGEQGLYNSPLHFGNGTRLTVT.

This clone was observed a few times. This rearrangement joins TRBV30 to TRBJ2-3; TRBD1 matches 10 bases. The CDR3 is 15 residues long. V lost 4 bases, J lost 2 bases, and 6 bases stayed unmatched. Germline loops: CDR1 GTSNPN, CDR2 SVGIG (reference sequence). Here the CDR3 DNA reads TGTGCCTGGAATGCGGGACAGGGGTCCACAGATACGCAGTATTTT. Translation gives CAWNAGQGSTDTQYF.

This rearrangement joins TRBV27 to TRBJ2-3, with TRBD1 matching 10 bases. This CDR3 contains 18 residues. Trimming cost V 0 bases and J 5 bases; bases outside gene matches: 11. Germline CDR1 MNHEY, CDR2 SMNVEV (reference sequence). The CDR3 coding sequence is TGTGCCAGCAGTTTATCGAATTGGGACAGGGGTTTAGAAGATACGCAGTATTTT. Translation: CASSLSNWDRGLEDTQYF.

The rearrangement uses TRBV7-9 and TRBJ2-5; D unresolved. This CDR3 comprises 12 residues. V lost 8 bases, J lost 1 base, and 8 bases lay in between. Germline CDR1 reads SEHNR; CDR2 reads FQNEAQ (reference sequence). The CDR3 bases are TGTGCCAGCGGGTGGGTCCAAGAGACCCAGTACTTC. It specifies CASGWVQETQYF.

The V call is TRBV5-6, the J call TRBJ2-3, with a tentative D call TRBD2 (7 bases). V dropped 0 bases and J dropped 4 bases, with 15 bases sitting between them. Looked up from germline, CDR1 is SGHDT and CDR2 is YYEEEE. The CDR3 runs to 16 residues. CDR3: CASSLVGGAWADTQYF. CDR3 bases: TGTGCCAGCAGCTTGGTAGGGGGGGCTTGGGCAGATACGCAGTATTTT.